The rows below give T cell receptor beta chains drawn from one sample of a study of blood T cell repertoires in COVID-19. TCRdb's copy holds only in-frame clones and misses some; the assay was immunoSEQ multiplex PCR. The sample shows more than 200,000 clones, about 84% of them seen only once. The sequencing sample was made of peripheral blood. These receptors were taken from a woman at least 80 years old with acute or convalescent COVID-19. CDR3s include the opening cysteine and the closing phenylalanine or tryptophan. D genes are given only for firm matches. A row's size may be missing; if present it is once, few, many or a size class.

j_call: TRBJ1-2
d_call: .
clone_size: .
v_call: TRBV13
cdr3_nt: TGTGCCAGCAGCTTAGGACCAAAGGACAGCCTACAACCCTATGGCTACACCTTC
cdr3_aa: CASSLGPKDSLQPYGYTF

j_call: TRBJ2-2
d_call: .
clone_size: .
v_call: TRBV6-6
cdr3_nt: TGTGCCAGCAGCTGGCGGTCCGGGGAGCTGTTTTTT
cdr3_aa: CASSWRSGELFF

j_call: TRBJ1-3
d_call: .
clone_size: .
v_call: TRBV4-2
cdr3_nt: TGTGCCAGCAGCCAAGGAGGCAGTACCTCTGGAAACACCATATATTTT
cdr3_aa: CASSQGGSTSGNTIYF

j_call: TRBJ1-2
d_call: TRBD1
clone_size: few
v_call: TRBV7-8
cdr3_nt: TGTGCCAGCAGCCCTTGGACAGGATGGAGAGGCTACACCTTC
cdr3_aa: CASSPWTGWRGYTF

j_call: TRBJ1-4
d_call: TRBD1
clone_size: .
v_call: TRBV7-9
cdr3_nt: TGTGCCAGCAGCGGAAGGGGGCCGACTAATGAAAAACTGTTTTTT
cdr3_aa: CASSGRGPTNEKLFF

j_call: TRBJ1-2
d_call: .
clone_size: .
v_call: TRBV3-1/TRBV3-2
cdr3_nt: TGTGCCAGCAGCCTGAATTCAGCGGACTATGGCTACACCTTC
cdr3_aa: CASSLNSADYGYTF

j_call: TRBJ2-7
d_call: TRBD1
clone_size: few
v_call: TRBV10-1
cdr3_nt: TGCGCCAGTATGACAGGGAACGCCTACGAGCAGTACTTC
cdr3_aa: CASMTGNAYEQYF

j_call: TRBJ1-6
d_call: .
clone_size: .
v_call: TRBV6-5
cdr3_nt: TGTGCCAGCCAGTTGGACACCTCATATAATTCACCCCTCCACTTT
cdr3_aa: CASQLDTSYNSPLHF

j_call: TRBJ2-3
d_call: TRBD2
clone_size: .
v_call: TRBV29-1
cdr3_nt: TGCAGCGCTAGCGGTACTAGCACAGATACGCAGTATTTT
cdr3_aa: CSASGTSTDTQYF

j_call: TRBJ1-2
d_call: .
clone_size: .
v_call: TRBV27
cdr3_nt: TGTGCCAGCAGTAGAATGGACACCATTCCCAAGAACTATGGCTACACCTTC
cdr3_aa: CASSRMDTIPKNYGYTF

j_call: TRBJ1-5
d_call: .
clone_size: .
v_call: TRBV20-1
cdr3_nt: TGCAGTGCTAGTTCGGGGGATCAGCCCCAGCATTTT
cdr3_aa: CSASSGDQPQHF

j_call: TRBJ2-7
d_call: TRBD1
clone_size: .
v_call: TRBV10-3
cdr3_nt: TGTGCCATCAGTGAGTCGACAGGGCTCGACGAGCAGTACTTC
cdr3_aa: CAISESTGLDEQYF

j_call: TRBJ2-7
d_call: TRBD1
clone_size: .
v_call: TRBV5-4
cdr3_nt: TGTGCCAGCAGCTATGGGACAGGGGGCTACCGCGAGCAGTACTTC
cdr3_aa: CASSYGTGGYREQYF

j_call: TRBJ2-7
d_call: .
clone_size: .
v_call: TRBV6-5
cdr3_nt: TGTGCCAGCAGTCCCTTTAAGGGAGTAGTCCGCGAGCAGTACTTC
cdr3_aa: CASSPFKGVVREQYF

j_call: TRBJ2-1
d_call: TRBD2
clone_size: .
v_call: TRBV6-5
cdr3_nt: TGTGCCAGCAGTCTAGCGGGAGTCGGCGGCAATGAGCAGTTCTTC
cdr3_aa: CASSLAGVGGNEQFF

j_call: TRBJ2-3
d_call: .
clone_size: .
v_call: TRBV25-1
cdr3_nt: TGTGCCAGCAGAGGGGGACGGGCGCATACGCAGTATTTT
cdr3_aa: CASRGGRAHTQYF

j_call: TRBJ2-6
d_call: TRBD1
clone_size: .
v_call: TRBV28
cdr3_nt: TGTGCCAGCAGCACAGGGGGTGGGGCCAACGTCCTGACTTTC
cdr3_aa: CASSTGGGANVLTF

j_call: TRBJ2-1
d_call: TRBD2
clone_size: .
v_call: TRBV11-2
cdr3_nt: TGTGCCAGCAGCCCCATGACTAGCGGGATTTCGAATGAGCAGTTCTTC
cdr3_aa: CASSPMTSGISNEQFF

j_call: TRBJ1-2
d_call: .
clone_size: .
v_call: TRBV7-2
cdr3_nt: TGTGCCAGCAGCTTAGCACAGGGAAGTGGCTACACCTTC
cdr3_aa: CASSLAQGSGYTF

j_call: TRBJ1-6
d_call: .
clone_size: .
v_call: TRBV13
cdr3_nt: TGTGCCAGCAGCTTTTCTGGAGTAGGTTCACCCCTCCACTTT
cdr3_aa: CASSFSGVGSPLHF

j_call: TRBJ1-4
d_call: TRBD1
clone_size: .
v_call: TRBV2
cdr3_nt: TGTGCCAGCAGGGAAGACAGGGGTAATGAAAAACTGTTTTTT
cdr3_aa: CASREDRGNEKLFF

j_call: TRBJ2-7
d_call: TRBD1
clone_size: .
v_call: TRBV25-1
cdr3_nt: TGTGCCAGCAGGGGGGGGACAGGGAACTACGAGCAGTACTTC
cdr3_aa: CASRGGTGNYEQYF

j_call: TRBJ1-1
d_call: .
clone_size: .
v_call: TRBV4-2
cdr3_nt: TGTGCCAGCAGCCAAGGCAGGAACACTGAAGCTTTCTTT
cdr3_aa: CASSQGRNTEAFF

j_call: TRBJ2-7
d_call: .
clone_size: .
v_call: TRBV5-4
cdr3_nt: TGTGCCAGCAGCCACGGCCAGGGTTTCTACGAGCAGTACTTC
cdr3_aa: CASSHGQGFYEQYF

j_call: TRBJ2-2
d_call: .
clone_size: .
v_call: TRBV10-3
cdr3_nt: TGTGCCATCAGCAAGGGGCTATCATTCACCGGGGAGCTGTTTTTT
cdr3_aa: CAISKGLSFTGELFF

j_call: TRBJ2-7
d_call: TRBD2
clone_size: .
v_call: TRBV6-5
cdr3_nt: TGTGCCAGCAGCCTCCGGACTAGTCAAGGCGAGCAGTACTTC
cdr3_aa: CASSLRTSQGEQYF

j_call: TRBJ2-7
d_call: TRBD1
clone_size: .
v_call: TRBV5-4
cdr3_nt: TGTGCCAGCAGCTTCATGACAGGGGGCCTCACCTACGAGCAGTACTTC
cdr3_aa: CASSFMTGGLTYEQYF

j_call: TRBJ2-5
d_call: .
clone_size: .
v_call: TRBV5-6
cdr3_nt: TGTGCCAGCAGATCCTGGGGAGATCAAGAGACCCAGTACTTC
cdr3_aa: CASRSWGDQETQYF

j_call: TRBJ2-7
d_call: .
clone_size: .
v_call: TRBV28
cdr3_nt: TGTGCCAGCAGTTTGGTAGAGGGGGGGTCCTACGAGCAGTACTTC
cdr3_aa: CASSLVEGGSYEQYF

j_call: TRBJ2-1
d_call: .
clone_size: .
v_call: TRBV30
cdr3_nt: TGTGCCTTGGCAGGGGTCTCCTACAATGAGCAGTTCTTC
cdr3_aa: CALAGVSYNEQFF

j_call: TRBJ1-5
d_call: TRBD1
clone_size: once
v_call: TRBV10-3
cdr3_nt: TGTGCCACGGGACAGGGGAATCAGCCCCAGCATTTT
cdr3_aa: CATGQGNQPQHF

j_call: TRBJ1-3
d_call: .
clone_size: many
v_call: TRBV2
cdr3_nt: TGTGCGCGTAAGGGGTCTGGAAACACCATATATTTT
cdr3_aa: CARKGSGNTIYF

j_call: TRBJ1-6
d_call: .
clone_size: .
v_call: TRBV19
cdr3_nt: TGTGCCAGTAGTAAGGACACCTATATTGGTTCCTATAATTCACCCCTCCACTTT
cdr3_aa: CASSKDTYIGSYNSPLHF

j_call: TRBJ2-2
d_call: TRBD1
clone_size: .
v_call: TRBV24-1
cdr3_nt: TGTGCCACCAGTGATTTGGGGACAGGGTTTCCCCCGAACACCGGGGAGCTGTTTTTT
cdr3_aa: CATSDLGTGFPPNTGELFF

j_call: TRBJ2-6
d_call: .
clone_size: few
v_call: TRBV27
cdr3_nt: TGTGCCAGCAGTACACAGAGCTCTGGGGCCAACGTCCTGACTTTC
cdr3_aa: CASSTQSSGANVLTF

j_call: TRBJ2-3
d_call: TRBD1
clone_size: once
v_call: TRBV5-3
cdr3_nt: TGTGCCAGAAGCTCCAGGGGGCTAAACACAGATACGCAGTATTTT
cdr3_aa: CARSSRGLNTDTQYF

j_call: TRBJ2-5
d_call: TRBD2
clone_size: .
v_call: TRBV28
cdr3_nt: TGTGCCACCAGAGCGGGAGGGGTACGAGAGACCCAGTACTTC
cdr3_aa: CATRAGGVRETQYF

j_call: TRBJ1-1
d_call: .
clone_size: .
v_call: TRBV29-1
cdr3_nt: TGCAGCGTTGGAAAAGAGCTGAACACTGAAGCTTTCTTT
cdr3_aa: CSVGKELNTEAFF

j_call: TRBJ1-5
d_call: .
clone_size: few
v_call: TRBV5-4
cdr3_nt: TGTGCCAGCAGCCAGCAGGGTTTGCAGCCCCAGCATTTT
cdr3_aa: CASSQQGLQPQHF

j_call: TRBJ2-7
d_call: TRBD2
clone_size: .
v_call: TRBV15
cdr3_nt: TGTGCCACCAGCAGAGGGCGGGGGGGTTTCCCCTACGAGCAGTACTTC
cdr3_aa: CATSRGRGGFPYEQYF

j_call: TRBJ1-2
d_call: .
clone_size: .
v_call: TRBV7-2
cdr3_nt: TGTGCCAGCAGCTGGATTGGGCAGGGGAGCTATGGCTACACCTTC
cdr3_aa: CASSWIGQGSYGYTF

j_call: TRBJ1-1
d_call: .
clone_size: .
v_call: TRBV12-3/TRBV12-4
cdr3_nt: TGTGCCAGCAGTTTAAGTTACAGGTCGGATGATTTCTTT
cdr3_aa: CASSLSYRSDDFF

j_call: TRBJ2-2
d_call: TRBD2
clone_size: .
v_call: TRBV5-1
cdr3_nt: TGCGCCAGCAGCGGTAGACTAGCGGGAGACTTGAACACCGGGGAGCTGTTTTTT
cdr3_aa: CASSGRLAGDLNTGELFF

j_call: TRBJ2-7
d_call: .
clone_size: .
v_call: TRBV9
cdr3_nt: TGTGCCAGCAGCGTAGGGGGACACTACGAGCAGTACTTC
cdr3_aa: CASSVGGHYEQYF

j_call: TRBJ2-2
d_call: .
clone_size: .
v_call: TRBV6-6
cdr3_nt: TGTGCCAGCAGTTACTCGCCAACAGGGAACACCGGGGAGCTGTTTTTT
cdr3_aa: CASSYSPTGNTGELFF

j_call: TRBJ2-5
d_call: TRBD2
clone_size: .
v_call: TRBV4-1
cdr3_nt: TGCGCCAGCAGCCAAGGAGCTCTAGCGGGGGGAGGGGAGACCCAGTACTTC
cdr3_aa: CASSQGALAGGGETQYF

j_call: TRBJ2-7
d_call: TRBD1
clone_size: once
v_call: TRBV2
cdr3_nt: TGTGCCAGCAGGGACGGACAGGGAGGTCTCTACGAGCAGTACTTC
cdr3_aa: CASRDGQGGLYEQYF

j_call: TRBJ2-1
d_call: TRBD2
clone_size: .
v_call: TRBV19
cdr3_nt: TGTGCCAGTAGCCTGGGACTAGCGGTCTACAATGAGCAGTTCTTC
cdr3_aa: CASSLGLAVYNEQFF

j_call: TRBJ1-6
d_call: .
clone_size: .
v_call: TRBV6-5
cdr3_nt: TGTGCCAGCACCCCAGGGGTCGGTTCACCCCTCCACTTT
cdr3_aa: CASTPGVGSPLHF

j_call: TRBJ1-5
d_call: .
clone_size: few
v_call: TRBV2
cdr3_nt: TGTGCCAGCGGACGGGGGATCAATCAGCCCCAGCATTTT
cdr3_aa: CASGRGINQPQHF